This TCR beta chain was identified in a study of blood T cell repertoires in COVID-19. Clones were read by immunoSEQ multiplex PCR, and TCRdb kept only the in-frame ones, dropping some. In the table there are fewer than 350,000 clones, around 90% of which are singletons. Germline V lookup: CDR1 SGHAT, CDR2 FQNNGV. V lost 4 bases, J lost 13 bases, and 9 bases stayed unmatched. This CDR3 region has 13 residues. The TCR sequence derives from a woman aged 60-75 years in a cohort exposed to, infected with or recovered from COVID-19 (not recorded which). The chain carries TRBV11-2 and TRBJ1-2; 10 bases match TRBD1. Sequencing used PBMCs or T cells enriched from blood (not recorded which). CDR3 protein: CASSSDRGQRSTF. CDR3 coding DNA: TGTGCCAGCAGCTCCGACAGGGGGCAAAGGTCCACCTTC.